The next 7 T cell receptor beta chains were all read from a single sample in a study of regulatory T cells in long-lasting Graves disease. Time point described: newly diagnosed GD, antithyroid drugs for less than 3 months. With RNA extracted from PBMCs as input, the TCR library was made. Arm-PCR of CDR3 regions with iRepertoire HTBI primers generated TCR beta libraries. TCRdb reanalysed the multiplex PCR reads using MiXCR and keeps one entry per CDR3 protein. The sample has approximately 250,000 distinct CDR3 sequences, 15% to 20% seen once. The material was peripheral blood mononuclear cells (PBMCs), obtained at new diagnosis, from a patient treated with antithyroid drugs. The receptors derive from a female donor with Graves disease.

In this sample, this clonotype turned up many times. The chain recombines TRBV27 with TRBJ2-1; no clear D. CDR1 and CDR2 (germline): MNHEY, SMNVEV (reference sequence). The CDR3 spans 14 residues. V shed 5 bases and J shed 3 bases, with 11 bases lying between them. The CDR3 reads CASSTPPYYNEQFF. CDR3 bases: TGTGCCAGCAGTACCCCACCATACTACAATGAGCAGTTCTTC.

This clonotype has more than one count but fewer than ten. V is TRBV6-4 and J is TRBJ1-2; D gene uncertain. CDR3 length: 12 residues. From germline, CDR1 is MRHNA and CDR2 SNTAGT. Trimming removed 6 bases from V and 14 bases from J, with 19 bases in between. This CDR3 reads CASRDAEAPLTF. The CDR3 DNA reads as TGTGCCAGCAGGGACGCGGAGGCCCCATTAACCTTC.

The table lists this clonotype with many counts. V and J are TRBV20-1 and TRBJ2-3; D might be TRBD2 (6 bases). In germline, CDR1 is DFQATT, CDR2 SNEGSKA (reference sequence). CDR3 length: 15 amino acids. Trimming took 3 bases from V and 0 from J, leaving 13 bases between them. CDR3 coding DNA: TGCAGTGCTAGGAACCCCAGCGGGAGCACAGATACGCAGTATTTT. This sequence encodes CSARNPSGSTDTQYF.

There are many counts of this clonotype. This chain joins TRBV19 and TRBJ2-6, with no clear D. This CDR3 has 13 residues. CDR1 LNHDA and CDR2 SQIVND come from the germline V gene (reference sequence). Trimming pared 5 bases from V and 2 bases from J, leaving 4 bases between. This CDR3 reads CASSPAGANVLTF. CDR3 bases: TGTGCCAGTAGTCCAGCTGGGGCCAACGTCCTGACTTTC.

The rearrangement uses TRBV11-2 and TRBJ2-7; tentative D call: TRBD2 (7 bases). The germline CDR1 and CDR2 sequences are SGHAT and FQNNGV. This CDR3 comprises 17 residues. V was pared by 5 bases and J by 2 bases, with 22 bases between. For the CDR3, the DNA is TGTGCCAGCAGCCCAAGTTCTGGGAGCGGGACAACCTACGAGCAGTACTTC. Its translation: CASSPSSGSGTTYEQYF.

This clonotype was seen many times. This chain uses TRBV19 with TRBJ2-1; the D call may be TRBD1 or TRBD2 (5 bases each). This CDR3 has 13 residues. The germline V and J ends were trimmed by 4 bases and 7 bases, with 11 bases remaining between them. The germline V gene has CDR1 LNHDA and CDR2 SQIVND (reference sequence). CDR3 DNA: TGTGCCAGTAGTAGAGGGGTTATGAATGAGCAGTTCTTC. Translation gives CASSRGVMNEQFF.

This clonotype showed up many times. The V call is TRBV30, the J call TRBJ1-5; weak D call: TRBD1 (5 bases). Deletions cut 0 bases from V and 2 bases from J, with 8 bases between. CDR1 and CDR2 (germline): GTSNPN, SVGIG (reference sequence). The CDR3 has 14 amino acids. Here the CDR3 DNA reads TGTGCCTGGAGTGTCACCAGGGGCAATCAGCCCCAGCATTTT. Amino acid sequence: CAWSVTRGNQPQHF. The full variable domain, with the rest looked up from reference TRBV30 and TRBJ1-5, is SQTIHQWPATLVQPVGSPLSLECTVEGTSNPNLYWYRQAAGRGLQLLFYSVGIGQISSEVPQNLSASRPQDRQFILSSKKLLLSDSGFYLCAWSVTRGNQPQHFGDGTRLSIL.